The next 6 T cell receptor beta chains were all read from a single sample in a study of blood T cell repertoires in COVID-19. Generated by immunoSEQ multiplex PCR, the TCRdb table keeps only in-frame clones and is missing some. The data show 120,000 or so clones, with approximately 82% seen just once and 5.9% held by the top ten. Sequenced input: peripheral blood. The source of these receptors is a man aged 80 or over with active or convalescent COVID-19.

This clone occurred a few times. The CDR3 here is CASSPPPGDTQYF. The CDR3 bases are TGTGCCAGCAGCCCCCCGCCCGGAGATACGCAGTATTTT. The chain employs TRBV6-5 and TRBJ2-3; D gene unclear. The CDR3 totals 13 residues. The germline V and J ends were trimmed by 6 bases and 5 bases, with 12 bases remaining between them. The germline CDR1 and CDR2 sequences are MNHEY and SVGAGI.

This clone was seen only once. The rearrangement links TRBV19 to TRBJ1-2; the D is unclear. V lost 3 bases to trimming and J lost 2 bases, with 7 bases between them. Germline V CDR1 and CDR2: LNHDA, SQIVND (reference sequence). The CDR3 extends over 13 amino acids. This CDR3 is CASSIGENYGYTF. CDR3 in DNA: TGTGCCAGTAGTATCGGAGAAAACTATGGCTACACCTTC.

The genes are TRBV6-2 or TRBV6-3 and TRBJ2-2; 8 bases align to TRBD1. Germline V gene lookup returns CDR1 MNHEY and CDR2 SVGEGT. With V trimmed by 4 bases and J by 2 bases, 9 bases remained unmatched. The CDR3 sequence is 17 residues long. Here the CDR3 reads CASSSYEGTGNTGELFF. The CDR3 bases are TGTGCCAGCAGTTCCTATGAAGGGACAGGCAACACCGGGGAGCTGTTTTTT.

There are a few counts of this clone. The rearrangement links TRBV9 to TRBJ1-2; D not certain. The CDR3 is 12 residues long. Looked up from germline, CDR1 is SGDLS and CDR2 is YYNGEE. The V end was cut by 7 bases, the J end by 7 bases, with 14 bases between. The CDR3 sequence is CASGKGGGGYTF. CDR3 sequence (DNA): TGTGCCAGCGGAAAGGGAGGCGGTGGCTACACCTTC.

J is TRBJ1-2 and V is TRBV4-3; D perhaps matches TRBD1 (5 bases). Germline values: CDR1 LGHNA, CDR2 YSLEER. The CDR3 spans 16 residues. Trimming removed 0 bases from V and 5 bases from J, with 16 bases in between. The CDR3 loop reads CASSQEATGGVYGYTF. For the CDR3, the DNA is TGCGCCAGCAGCCAAGAAGCTACAGGAGGGGTTTATGGCTACACCTTC.

In its sample, this clone was seen once. The rearrangement joins TRBV6-1 to TRBJ2-5, with D possibly being TRBD2 (6 bases). V was shortened by 2 bases and J by 5 bases, with 12 bases between the two germline ends. CDR3 length equals 14 residues. Germline V gives CDR1 MNHNS, CDR2 SASEGT. The CDR3 protein is CASSEWRGRETQYF. Written as DNA, the CDR3 is TGTGCCAGCAGTGAATGGCGGGGACGGGAGACCCAGTACTTC.